A single T cell receptor (beta chain) is shown here with its context. What antigen it recognizes has not been identified. Nothing much larger sits one base from this clone, and base qualities are not available. The method behind the library was the immunoSEQ multiplex PCR assay. A mixture of 60 forward primers for TCR Vbeta segments and 13 reverse primers for TCR Jbeta segments was used in the multiplex PCR. Amplification of the CDR3 region of rearranged TCR beta genes was performed with a multiplex PCR assay on genomic DNA. On the Illumina HiSeq System, the amplified TCR beta libraries were sequenced as 87-base-pair reads. Processing in the source paper ran as follows. A later analysis counted about 80 million unique TCR beta chains across the 550 to 700 repertoires, and approximately 11 million of these chains were shared by at least two donors. Raw reads were error-corrected and collapsed into unique sequences by a nearest-neighbor algorithm in which closely related sequences were merged to remove PCR and sequencing errors. V, D and J gene segments were assigned by aligning CDR3 sequences to IMGT reference sequences. For a sequence to be retained, at least a six-nucleotide match to both a V gene segment and a J gene segment was required. A rearrangement counted as productive if the CDR3 had no stop codons and remained in frame with V and J, and every other rearrangement counted as non-productive. CDR3 was defined by IMGT convention, running from the second conserved V-encoded cysteine to the conserved J-encoded phenylalanine. The earlier analysis of about 590 of the donors excluded sequences that lacked an unambiguous match to a single V gene segment. An earlier analysis of roughly 590 of the donors called V segments functional above 56.7% productive rearrangements and segregating when the between-donor standard deviation exceeded 5%. A statistical classification framework was built for diagnosing cytomegalovirus status from the catalog of TCR beta chain sequences. In a later analysis, TCR nucleotide sequences were compared against IMGT/GENE-DB human TR gene sequences so that V and J genes could be assigned. The TCRdist pipeline was used in a later analysis to assign CDR3 sequences and most-parsimonious VDJ recombination scenarios. In a later analysis, each TCR beta chain was defined by its CDR3 amino acid sequence together with its V-gene family, and reads without a unique V-gene family were excluded. To address suspected cross-contamination and a sequencing artifact, a later analysis removed some 620 highly shared, low-generation-probability nucleotide sequences. In a later analysis, a clonal expansion index was calculated for each public chain from normalized within-repertoire ranks of inferred template counts. In a later analysis, generation probabilities were computed with a VDJ recombination model fitted to out-of-frame rearrangements, and the resulting probabilities were checked against IGoR. A later analysis scored TCR-TCR, TCR-HLA and TCR-CMV co-occurrence with hypergeometric tests, applying a repertoire-size bias correction to TCR pairs. In a later analysis, false discovery rates were estimated by permuting HLA or CMV assignments 20 times. In a later analysis, co-occurring TCRs were grouped using DBSCAN, with TCRdist sequence similarity added in when clustering inside HLA-allele-positive subsets. Repertoires with fewer than 30,000 or more than 120,000 public chains, plus five repertoires with anomalous nucleotide sharing, were excluded from co-occurrence clustering. TCRdb provides this immuneACCESS table in a form limited to in-frame rearrangements. Some clones are lacking; in checked studies, under half of them reflect an unresolved V gene, and why the rest are absent is not known. The DNA was the basis for D and trimming; V, J and clone size are from that table. This sample comprises roughly 140,000 clones, about three quarters of them detected only once. Over 1.1% of the sample goes to the ten largest clones.

Based on the germline V gene, the CDR1 and CDR2 sequences are MRHNA and SNTAGT. Including the terminal cysteine and phenylalanine, the CDR3 comprises 13 residues. Only the CDR3 portion is preserved as DNA: 39 bases, with reading frame beginning at the first base. V is clipped by 3 bases and J by 3 bases, and the sequence between their germline boundaries is 6 bases long. This entry belongs to a study of cytomegalovirus exposure and HLA in healthy donors (dated by TCRdb to the late 2010s). Background for the entire study: An earlier analysis of under 600 of the donors reported more than 250 Gb of sequence data and 117 million unique TCR beta sequences from around 200 million T cells. About 280 gigabases of sequencing data and around 85 million unique TCR sequences made up an early release that covered approximately 620 HLA-typed donors. The genetic ancestry cluster associated with self-reported Caucasian donors included roughly four fifths of the approximately 430 genotyped donors. The study aimed to test whether signatures of past pathogen exposure could be identified by cataloging public T cell receptors. The T cell repertoires of 666 subjects were profiled by immunosequencing and related to cytomegalovirus serostatus. Along with the approximately 700-subject first cohort, a separate validation cohort of over a hundred different subjects was used. To predict cytomegalovirus infection status, the study brought together high-throughput TCR immunosequencing, statistical association of individual TCRs with disease status, and machine learning. A later analysis re-analyzed previously published TCR beta repertoires from 600 to 850 donors and added high-resolution HLA genotyping to study TCR occurrence patterns. Rather than drawing on any new phenotypic data, the later analysis identified candidate immune exposures from TCR beta sequences and the way those sequences occurred across donors. An earlier analysis of around 580 of the donors used high-throughput TCR beta sequencing to judge whether each TCR beta V gene segment behaved as functional or pseudogenic. Alongside the repertoire data, information on donor age, sex, ethnicity and CMV serostatus was compiled. A later genetic analysis took genome-wide SNP genotypes for about 55% of the roughly 700 donors and used that subset as a discovery cohort. All discovery cohort repertoires had been generated using a single sequencing platform. HLA typing covered class I and class II loci at four-digit resolution. The number of donors typed differed by locus, with roughly 620-630 for A, B, C, DRB1 and DQB1, around 500 for DQA1, approximately 570 for DPA1, and some 470 for DPB1. Because of strong linkage in the cohort, 4 to 6 DR-DQ haplotypes were treated as single units for association and clustering. Among 398 genotyped donors of the cohort, an average of roughly 230,000 unique TCR beta nucleotide sequences was sequenced per donor, of which about 18% were non-productive. The investigation overall reported the following: V-gene and J-gene trimming of TCR beta chains was associated with a missense DCLRE1C variant in a later genetic analysis, and the association was replicated in an independent cohort. Three of the identified cytomegalovirus-associated TCR beta chains were confirmed in vitro to be specific for cytomegalovirus antigens. A later genetic analysis reported fewer N-insertions in productive TCRs among donors in an Asian-associated ancestry cluster than the roughly 620-donor mean. The classifier was reported to diagnose cytomegalovirus status with high specificity and sensitivity in both the original cohort and the validation cohort. Because counts were too low, under 20 rarely observed V segments, including chromosome 9 orphons, were left out of the earlier analysis of 587 of the donors. The study gave a list of 150 to 200 TCR beta chains associated with cytomegalovirus. When HLA alleles, especially DR and DQ, strongly co-occurred, TCR associations were difficult to assign to individual alleles. A further reported finding was that TCR beta sequences accurately predicted the HLA-A and HLA-B alleles for most subjects in the first cohort. In a later analysis, HLA-associated TCR beta chains showed more clonal expansion and lower generation probabilities than non-associated chains that were equally common. Because HLA typing was unavailable for some donors at each locus, only the typed subset was used in association tests. An earlier analysis of some 560 of the donors showed that most TCR beta V segments appeared in productive rearrangements either about 90% or about 30% of the time, which broadly matched IMGT annotations. The only immune exposure information available for the cohort was CMV serostatus. At a false discovery rate of 0.05, a later analysis linked around 17,000 TCR beta sequences to specific HLA alleles. A group of highly shared sequence variants was considered likely to be a technical artifact of the sequencing pipeline. Roughly uniform sequencing depth across donors was assumed in presence/absence analyses, although this assumption may not hold. In a later analysis, TCR association rates were found to vary across HLA loci, with the most associated TCRs seen for DRB1 alleles and the fewest for HLA-C alleles. Some IMGT-functional V segments, including TRBV6-2 and TRBV6-3, could not be distinguished by the 87-base-pair reads and were therefore excluded. The authors suggested that the approach could potentially be extended to other disease states and immunological phenotypes. The cohort was sequenced for TCR beta chains only, and without alpha or paired-chain data the features that could be detected were limited. Most CMV-associated TCR beta chains appeared to be HLA-restricted in a later analysis, and the HLA associations seemed to be driven largely by CMV exposure. Linkage disequilibrium might explain the correlated functional status among segregating V segments, but an unknown experimental factor could not be excluded. According to a later analysis, parvovirus B19, influenza, CMV and Epstein-Barr virus appeared linked to several top co-occurrence clusters. Most TCR sequences were seen in very few donors, while some public TCRs were found in many individuals.

The cohort was made up of approximately 670 healthy bone marrow donors. All cohort members were sampled while nominally healthy, although unrecorded immune exposures were likely present. The donor tested CMV seronegative and was one of the 352 seronegative cohort members. A peripheral blood sample was provided by each donor, and peripheral blood mononuclear cells were used for TCR beta sequencing. Genomic DNA was extracted from the blood cell samples with the Qiagen DNeasy Blood Extraction Kit. This clonotype was obtained from a man between 18 and 35 years old in good health and CMV-seronegative. The chain was built from TRBV6-4 and TRBJ2-1; D gene: possibly TRBD2, on 5 matching bases. The material sequenced was PBMCs. The nucleotide sequence reads TGTGCCAGCAGTGAGGAGGTCTACAATGAGCAGTTCTTC. Translated, it reads CASSEEVYNEQFF.